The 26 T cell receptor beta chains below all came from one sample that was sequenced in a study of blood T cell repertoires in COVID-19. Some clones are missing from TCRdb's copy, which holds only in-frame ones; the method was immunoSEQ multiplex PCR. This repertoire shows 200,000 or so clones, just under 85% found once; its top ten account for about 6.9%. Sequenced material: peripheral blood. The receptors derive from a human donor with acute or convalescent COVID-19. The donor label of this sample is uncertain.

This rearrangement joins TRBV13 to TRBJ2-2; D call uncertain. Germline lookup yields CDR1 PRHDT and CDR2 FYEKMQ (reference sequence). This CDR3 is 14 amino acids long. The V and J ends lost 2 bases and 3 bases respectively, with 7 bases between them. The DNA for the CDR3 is TGTGCCAGCAGCTTAAACCCAGACACCGGGGAGCTGTTTTTT. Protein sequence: CASSLNPDTGELFF. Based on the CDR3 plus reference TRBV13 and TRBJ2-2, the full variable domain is AAGVIQSPRHLIKEKRETATLKCYPIPRHDTVYWYQQGPGQDPQFLISFYEKMQSDKGSIPDRFSAQQFSDYHSELNMSSLELGDSALYFCASSLNPDTGELFFGEGSRLTVL.

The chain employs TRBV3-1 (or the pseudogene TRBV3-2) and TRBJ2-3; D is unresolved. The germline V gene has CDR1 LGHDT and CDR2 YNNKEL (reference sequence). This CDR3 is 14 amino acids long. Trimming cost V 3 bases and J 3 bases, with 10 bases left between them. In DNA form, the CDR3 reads TGTGCCAGCAGCCATGGGCAAGTGACAGATACGCAGTATTTT. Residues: CASSHGQVTDTQYF.

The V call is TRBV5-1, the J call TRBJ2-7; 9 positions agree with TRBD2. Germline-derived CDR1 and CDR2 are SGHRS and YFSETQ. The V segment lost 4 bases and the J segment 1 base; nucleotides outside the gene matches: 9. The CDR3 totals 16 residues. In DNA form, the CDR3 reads TGCGCCAGCAGCCTTCCTCTGAGCGGGAGGTCCTACGAGCAGTACTTC. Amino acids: CASSLPLSGRSYEQYF.

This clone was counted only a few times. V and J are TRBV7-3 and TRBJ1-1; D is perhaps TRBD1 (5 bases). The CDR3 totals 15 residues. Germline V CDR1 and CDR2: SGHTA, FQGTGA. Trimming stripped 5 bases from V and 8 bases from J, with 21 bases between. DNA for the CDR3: TGTGCCAGCAGCCTAGACCGCGGGGACCGAACCGAAGCTTTCTTT. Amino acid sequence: CASSLDRGDRTEAFF.

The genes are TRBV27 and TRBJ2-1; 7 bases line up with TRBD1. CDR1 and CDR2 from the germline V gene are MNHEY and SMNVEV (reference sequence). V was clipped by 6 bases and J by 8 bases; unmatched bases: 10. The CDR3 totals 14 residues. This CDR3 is CASRITDRDHEQFF. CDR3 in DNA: TGTGCCAGCAGGATAACCGACAGGGACCATGAGCAGTTCTTC.

The CDR3 sequence is CASSLESDRGNQPQHF. The DNA for the CDR3 is TGTGCCAGCAGCTTGGAATCAGACAGAGGCAATCAGCCCCAGCATTTT. This sequence joins TRBV5-5 and TRBJ1-5; a possible D gene is TRBD1 (5 bases). Germline CDR1 is SGHKS and CDR2 is YYEKEE (reference sequence). This CDR3 region has 16 residues. V dropped 0 bases and J dropped 2 bases, with 12 bases sitting between them.

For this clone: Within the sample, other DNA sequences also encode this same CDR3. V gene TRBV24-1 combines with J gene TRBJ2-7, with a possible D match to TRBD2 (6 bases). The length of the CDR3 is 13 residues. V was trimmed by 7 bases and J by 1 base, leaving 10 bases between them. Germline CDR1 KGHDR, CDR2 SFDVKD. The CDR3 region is CATSPRGSYEQYF. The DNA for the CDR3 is TGTGCCACCAGCCCCCGGGGGTCCTACGAGCAGTACTTC.

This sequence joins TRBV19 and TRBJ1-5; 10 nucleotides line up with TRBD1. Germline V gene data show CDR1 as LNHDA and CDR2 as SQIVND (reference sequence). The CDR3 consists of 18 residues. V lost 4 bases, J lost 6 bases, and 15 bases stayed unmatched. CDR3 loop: CASSRRAPGTGERQPQHF. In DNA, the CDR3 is TGTGCCAGTAGTAGAAGAGCCCCAGGGACAGGGGAGCGTCAGCCCCAGCATTTT.

Here the CDR3 DNA reads TGTGCCACTCAGGACAGGGGGAATGAAAAACTGTTTTTT. It translates to CATQDRGNEKLFF. This chain uses TRBV19 with TRBJ1-4; 10 bases align to TRBD1. The CDR3 length is 13 residues. Germline V gene lookup returns CDR1 LNHDA and CDR2 SQIVND (reference sequence). Trimming took 10 bases from V and 5 from J; bases not matched to a gene: 4.

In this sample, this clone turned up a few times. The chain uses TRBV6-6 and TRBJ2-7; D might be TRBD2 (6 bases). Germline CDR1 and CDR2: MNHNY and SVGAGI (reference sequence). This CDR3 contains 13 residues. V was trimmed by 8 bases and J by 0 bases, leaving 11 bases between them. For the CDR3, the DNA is TGTGCCAGCGGTAGCGGATTCTCCTACGAGCAGTACTTC. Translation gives CASGSGFSYEQYF.

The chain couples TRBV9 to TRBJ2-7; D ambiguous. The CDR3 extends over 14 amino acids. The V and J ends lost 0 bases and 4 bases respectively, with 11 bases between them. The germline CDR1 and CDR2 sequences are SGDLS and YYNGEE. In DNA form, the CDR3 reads TGTGCCAGCAGCGTAGGAGGTTTACGATACGAGCAGTACTTC. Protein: CASSVGGLRYEQYF.

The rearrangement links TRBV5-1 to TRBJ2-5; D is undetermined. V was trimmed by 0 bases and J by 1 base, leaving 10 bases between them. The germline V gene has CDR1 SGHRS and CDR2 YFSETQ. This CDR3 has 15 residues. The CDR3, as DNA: TGCGCCAGCAGCTTGGCAGGCCAAATCCAAGAGACCCAGTACTTC. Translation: CASSLAGQIQETQYF.

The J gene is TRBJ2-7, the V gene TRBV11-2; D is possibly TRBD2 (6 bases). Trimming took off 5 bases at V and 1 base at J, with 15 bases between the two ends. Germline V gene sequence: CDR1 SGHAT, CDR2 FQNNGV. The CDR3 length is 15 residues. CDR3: CASSPPGTFSYEQYF. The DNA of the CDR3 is TGTGCCAGCAGCCCCCCCGGGACTTTTTCCTACGAGCAGTACTTC.

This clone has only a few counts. This chain's CDR3 is CASSPTWRGTQYF. The CDR3 bases are TGTGCCAGTAGTCCTACGTGGAGAGGTACGCAGTATTTT. V and J are TRBV19 and TRBJ2-3, with no clear D. Trimming pared 5 bases from V and 8 bases from J, leaving 14 bases between. The CDR3 length is 13 residues. Germline V gene sequence: CDR1 LNHDA, CDR2 SQIVND (reference sequence).

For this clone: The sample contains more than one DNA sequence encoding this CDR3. DNA for the CDR3: TGTGCCAGCAGCAGAGGCGGGGGCCCCTCCTACGAGCAGTACTTC. This translates into CASSRGGGPSYEQYF. The chain employs TRBV7-3 and TRBJ2-7; tentative D call: TRBD2 (7 bases). The V end was cut by 5 bases, the J end by 0 bases, with 14 bases between. CDR1 SGHTA and CDR2 FQGTGA come from the germline V gene. The CDR3 has 15 residues. Using reference TRBV7-3 and TRBJ2-7 for the parts outside the CDR3, the full variable domain is GAGVSQTPSNKVTEKGKYVELRCDPISGHTALYWYRQSLGQGPEFLIYFQGTGAADDSGLPNDRFFAVRPEGSVSTLKIQRTERGDSAVYLCASSRGGGPSYEQYFGPGTRLTVT.

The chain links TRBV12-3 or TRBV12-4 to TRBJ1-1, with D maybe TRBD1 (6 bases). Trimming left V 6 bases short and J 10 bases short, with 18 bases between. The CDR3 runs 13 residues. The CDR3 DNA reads TGTGCCAGCAGCCCAACAGGGAATTGGCGAGCTTTCTTT. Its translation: CASSPTGNWRAFF.

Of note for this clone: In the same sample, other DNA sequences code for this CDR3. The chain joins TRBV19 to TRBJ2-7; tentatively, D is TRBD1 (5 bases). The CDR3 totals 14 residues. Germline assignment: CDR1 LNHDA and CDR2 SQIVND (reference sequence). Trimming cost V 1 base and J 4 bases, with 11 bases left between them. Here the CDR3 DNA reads TGTGCCAGTAGTATAGGCCAGGGTTCGTACGAGCAGTACTTC. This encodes CASSIGQGSYEQYF.

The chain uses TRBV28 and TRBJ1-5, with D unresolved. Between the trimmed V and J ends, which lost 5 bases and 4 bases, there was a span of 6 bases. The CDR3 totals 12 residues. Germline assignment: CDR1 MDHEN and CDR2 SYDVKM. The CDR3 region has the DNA TGTGCCAGCAGTCCTCCGAATCAGCCCCAGCATTTT. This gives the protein CASSPPNQPQHF.

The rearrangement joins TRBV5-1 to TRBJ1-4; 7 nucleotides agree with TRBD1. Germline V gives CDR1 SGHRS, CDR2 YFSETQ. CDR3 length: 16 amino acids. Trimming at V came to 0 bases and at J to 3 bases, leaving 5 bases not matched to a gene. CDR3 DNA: TGCGCCAGCAGCTTGGCCGGGCAGGGGGCTAATGAAAAACTGTTTTTT. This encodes CASSLAGQGANEKLFF.

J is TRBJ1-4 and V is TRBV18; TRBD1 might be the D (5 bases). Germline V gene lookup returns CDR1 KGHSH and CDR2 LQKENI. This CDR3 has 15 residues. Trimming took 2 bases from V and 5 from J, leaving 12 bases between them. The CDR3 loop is CASSPGAQGNEKLFF. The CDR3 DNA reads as TGTGCCAGCTCACCAGGGGCCCAAGGGAATGAAAAACTGTTTTTT.

As DNA, the CDR3 is TGTGCCAGCAGCTTCCCCTCTAGCGGGAGGGCCCTCACAGATACGCAGTATTTT. Protein sequence: CASSFPSSGRALTDTQYF. This chain connects TRBV6-2 or TRBV6-3 to TRBJ2-3, with TRBD2 matching over 12 bases. There are 18 residues in the CDR3. The V gene's germline CDR1 is MNHEY and CDR2 SVGEGT. Trimming at V came to 6 bases and at J to 2 bases, leaving 12 bases not matched to a gene.

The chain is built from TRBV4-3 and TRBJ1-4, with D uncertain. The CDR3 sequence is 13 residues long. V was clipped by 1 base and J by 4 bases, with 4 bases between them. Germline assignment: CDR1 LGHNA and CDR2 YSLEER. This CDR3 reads CASSQVGNEKLFF. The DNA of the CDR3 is TGCGCCAGCAGCCAAGTCGGTAATGAAAAACTGTTTTTT.

The CDR3 coding sequence is TGCGCCAGCAGCCAAGAGTTAGGGGGTTGGGCAGATACGCAGTATTTT. Translating it yields CASSQELGGWADTQYF. The chain recombines TRBV4-3 with TRBJ2-3; possible D gene TRBD1, 6 bases. V lost 0 bases, J lost 4 bases, and 14 bases lay in between. The CDR3 is made up of 16 amino acids. CDR1 and CDR2 from the germline V gene are LGHNA and YSLEER.

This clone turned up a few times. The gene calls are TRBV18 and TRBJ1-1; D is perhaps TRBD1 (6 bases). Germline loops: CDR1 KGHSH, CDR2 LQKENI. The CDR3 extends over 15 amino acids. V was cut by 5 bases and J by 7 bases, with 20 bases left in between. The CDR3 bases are TGTGCCAGCTCAACTTCCACAGGGTTGCTAGGTGAAGCTTTCTTT. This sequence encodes CASSTSTGLLGEAFF.

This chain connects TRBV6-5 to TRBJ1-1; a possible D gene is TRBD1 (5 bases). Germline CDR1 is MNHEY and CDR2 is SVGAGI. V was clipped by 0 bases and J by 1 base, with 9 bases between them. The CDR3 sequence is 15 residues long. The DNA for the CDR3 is TGTGCCAGCAGTTACTCTGCAGGGAAGAACACTGAAGCTTTCTTT. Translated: CASSYSAGKNTEAFF.

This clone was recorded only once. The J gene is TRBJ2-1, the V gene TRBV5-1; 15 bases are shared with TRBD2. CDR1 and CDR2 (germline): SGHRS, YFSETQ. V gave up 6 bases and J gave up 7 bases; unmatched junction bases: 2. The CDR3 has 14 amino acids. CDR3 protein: CASTGTSGRNEQFF. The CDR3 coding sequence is TGCGCCAGCACGGGGACTAGCGGGAGGAATGAGCAGTTCTTC. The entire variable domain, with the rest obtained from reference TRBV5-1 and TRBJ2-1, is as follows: KAGVTQTPRYLIKTRGQQVTLSCSPISGHRSVSWYQQTPGQGLQFLFEYFSETQRNKGNFPGRFSGRQFSNSRSEMNVSTLELGDSALYLCASTGTSGRNEQFFGPGTRLTVL.